The T cell receptor (beta chain) under discussion was sequenced for a study of blood T cell repertoires in COVID-19. Residents of over 20 US areas, aged about 18 to 95 years, made up the participants. Original handling: Using reference gene primer amplification, nucleated cell counts were estimated. Clones were read by immunoSEQ multiplex PCR, and TCRdb kept only the in-frame ones, dropping some. V and J calls and clone size are those listed in that table; D and trimming were worked out from the DNA. Of nearly 300,000 clones listed, roughly 86% were seen once; the top ten hold less than 3.5%. Germline CDR1 and CDR2: LGHNA and YNFKEQ. The CDR3 is 15 residues long. The V and J ends lost 3 bases and 5 bases respectively, with 16 bases between them. This clone was recorded once.

The source of this sequence is a woman aged 45-65 years who had been exposed to COVID-19. The chain combines TRBV4-2 with TRBJ1-2; D not resolved. Specimen: PBMCs or T cells enriched from blood (not recorded which). The CDR3 sequence is CASSQVVGKIYGYTF. Written as DNA, the CDR3 is TGTGCCAGCAGCCAGGTCGTCGGGAAGATTTATGGCTACACCTTC.